Below are 17 T cell receptor beta chains sequenced from a single sample in a study of T cells in women clearing cervical HPV infection. The data were produced by immunoSEQ multiplex PCR, yet TCRdb's version contains in-frame clones alone and is incomplete. The data show about 20,000 clones, and the top ten clones hold less than 3.5%. Sequenced: blood buffy coat. The receptor source for this set is a woman aged 18-69 years with a cervical HPV16 infection that either progressed to CIN3+ or cleared (not recorded which).

Concerning this clone itself: Coverage ceases 3 residues before the CDR3 finishes, and the germline J gene fills in the end. The chain combines TRBV19 with TRBJ1-5, with TRBD1 as a possible D gene (6 bases). Between the trimmed V and J ends, which lost 3 bases and 0 bases, there was a span of 9 bases. CDR3 length: 15 residues. Germline V CDR1 and CDR2: LNHDA, SQIVND (reference sequence). CDR3 in amino acids: CASSIDRHSNQPQHF. Partial CDR3 DNA: TGTGCCAGTAGTATCGACAGGCATAGCAATCAGCCC.

Points on this clone: The read terminates 3 residues before the CDR3 end, so the remaining end is supplied by the germline J gene. V gene TRBV30 combines with J gene TRBJ1-4, with 7 nucleotides matching TRBD1. Germline-derived CDR1 and CDR2 are GTSNPN and SVGIG (reference sequence). This CDR3 spans 15 amino acids. The junction had 9 bases not matched to a gene; V was cut back by 3 bases and J by 5 bases. CDR3 DNA (partial): TGTGCCTGGAGCGAGAACAGGGGACGGAATGAAAAA. It specifies CAWSENRGRNEK. The CDR3 in full is CAWSENRGRNEKLFF.

Remarks on this clone: With the read ending 3 residues before the CDR3 end, the germline J gene is used to fill in that end. V is TRBV6-1 and J is TRBJ2-3, with 8 positions matching TRBD1. J lost 4 bases, V lost 2 bases, and 5 bases had no gene match. In germline, CDR1 is MNHNS, CDR2 SASEGT. The CDR3 is 15 residues long. CDR3: CASSERTGPADTQYF. The DNA read from the CDR3 is TGTGCCAGCAGTGAACGGACAGGGCCCGCAGATACG.

This CDR3 reads CASSILGTDSYNEQFF. The DNA read from the CDR3 is TGTGCCAGCAGCATCCTCGGGACAGATTCCTACAATGAG. This chain uses TRBV7-8 with TRBJ2-1, with 7 bases fitting TRBD1. The read is 3 residues too short to cover the CDR3 end, so that end is filled in from the germline J gene. Germline assignment: CDR1 SGHVS and CDR2 FQNEAQ. V lost 5 bases and J lost 1; bases outside the gene matches: 8. The CDR3 consists of 16 residues.

With respect to this clone: The sequenced fragment ends 3 residues before the CDR3 boundary, so the rest is inferred from the germline J gene. The gene calls are TRBV2 and TRBJ2-7; 7 nucleotides agree with TRBD1. The CDR3 runs to 13 residues. CDR1 is SNHLY, CDR2 FYNNEI, per germline. The V segment lost 7 bases and the J segment 6 bases; nucleotides outside the gene matches: 9. The part of the CDR3 DNA that was read is TGTGCCAGCACTTCGAACCCAGGGGGCGAG. Its translation: CASTSNPGGE. The CDR3 in full is CASTSNPGGEQYF.

On this clone: The CDR3 is cut off 3 residues early in the read; its end comes from the germline J gene. The gene calls are TRBV20-1 and TRBJ1-5, with 8 bases fitting TRBD1. The CDR3 contains 14 residues. Germline loops: CDR1 DFQATT, CDR2 SNEGSKA (reference sequence). The sequenced part of the CDR3 DNA is TGCAGTGCTAAACTTCCAGGGGGCCACTCCCCC. The encoded protein is CSAKLPGGHSP. The CDR3 as a whole reads CSAKLPGGHSPQHF.

A remark on this clone: The read falls 3 residues short of the CDR3 end, and the missing part is taken from the germline J gene. The chain recombines TRBV30 with TRBJ1-1; TRBD1 aligns across 7 bases. CDR3 length equals 13 residues. V was pared by 2 bases and J by 0 bases, with 0 bases of the junction left unmatched. Germline V CDR1 and CDR2: GTSNPN, SVGIG (reference sequence). CDR3 DNA (partial): TGTGCCTGGAGTACAGGGGTGAACACTGAA. This encodes CAWSTGVNTE. The entire CDR3 protein reads CAWSTGVNTEAFF.

On this clone: The CDR3 end falls 3 residues outside the read, so it is completed with the germline J gene. The genes are TRBV2 and TRBJ1-5; 10 bases are a match to TRBD1. The CDR3 runs to 15 residues. J was trimmed by 4 bases and V by 6 bases; bases with no gene match: 6. CDR1 and CDR2 from the germline V gene are SNHLY and FYNNEI. The DNA read from the CDR3 is TGTGCCAGCAGGAGACAGGGGGCAGAGAATCAGCCC. Amino acid sequence: CASRRQGAENQP. The CDR3 as a whole reads CASRRQGAENQPQHF.

As for this clone: The observed sequence ends 3 residues before the CDR3 terminus, with the missing tail filled in from the germline J gene. The chain has TRBV19 and TRBJ1-2, with TRBD1 matching over 8 bases. The junction had 6 bases not matched to a gene; V was cut back by 6 bases and J by 6 bases. Germline V gene lookup returns CDR1 LNHDA and CDR2 SQIVND (reference sequence). The CDR3 sequence is 13 residues long. Partial CDR3 DNA: TGTGCCAGTAGGACGGACAGGGATCATGGC. This translates into CASRTDRDHG. The whole CDR3 sequence reads CASRTDRDHGYTF. The full variable domain, rest sourced from reference TRBV19 and TRBJ1-2, is DGGITQSPKYLFRKEGQNVTLSCEQNLNHDAMYWYRQDPGQGLRLIYYSQIVNDFQKGDIAEGYSVSREKKESFPLTVTSAQKNPTAFYLCASRTDRDHGYTFGSGTRLTVV.

Concerning this clone: The sequence runs out 3 residues before the end of the CDR3; the remainder is reconstructed from the germline J gene. This chain links TRBV10-3 with TRBJ1-1; 8 bases align to TRBD1. Germline CDR1 and CDR2: ENHRY and SYGVKD. This CDR3 contains 16 residues. With 6 bases clipped from V and 1 base from J, the junction kept 10 bases outside the gene matches. The covered CDR3 bases are TGTGCCATCAGGGATTCACAGGGGGGGACGAACACTGAA. Its translation is CAIRDSQGGTNTE. The whole CDR3 protein reads CAIRDSQGGTNTEAFF.

Comments on this clone: The read finishes 3 residues shy of the CDR3 end, and the germline J gene is used to complete it. The chain joins TRBV7-2 to TRBJ1-2; D not certain. Trimming removed 0 bases from V and 7 bases from J, with 12 bases in between. The length of the CDR3 is 14 residues. Germline V gene lookup returns CDR1 SGHTA and CDR2 FQGNSA. CDR3 DNA (partial): TGTGCCAGCAGCTTAGCGTCGTCAGTAAGTGGC. As protein: CASSLASSVSG. The whole CDR3 is CASSLASSVSGYTF.

A remark on this clone: The read ends 3 residues before the CDR3 terminus; that terminus is restored from the germline J gene. The rearrangement links TRBV9 to TRBJ2-7, with 8 positions matching TRBD1. The CDR3 consists of 17 residues. Trimming removed 3 bases from V and 5 bases from J; junction bases left unmatched: 16. CDR1 is SGDLS and CDR2 is YYNGEE in the germline V gene. The CDR3 bases that were read are TGTGCCAGCAGCGCCAGTAGTCCTTGGACAGGGAGGAACGAG. As protein: CASSASSPWTGRNE. The CDR3 in full is CASSASSPWTGRNEQYF.

Regarding this clone: The read halts 3 residues ahead of the CDR3 end, with the missing end drawn from the germline J gene. The chain uses TRBV20-1 and TRBJ2-7; 11 bases fit TRBD1. This CDR3 is built from 16 residues. Germline V CDR1 and CDR2: DFQATT, SNEGSKA (reference sequence). Trimming at V came to 0 bases and at J to 2 bases, leaving 6 bases not matched to a gene. CDR3 DNA, as far as it was read: TGCAGTGCTAGAGATCGGACAGGGGGCGAAACCTACGAG. It encodes CSARDRTGGETYE. Given in full, the CDR3 is CSARDRTGGETYEQYF.

With respect to this clone: The CDR3 extends 3 residues past the end of the read, so its final part is completed from the germline J gene. The rearrangement joins TRBV6-2 or TRBV6-3 to TRBJ2-2; TRBD2 matches at 12 bases. In germline, CDR1 is MNHEY, CDR2 SVGEGT. The ends lost 2 bases at V and 6 bases at J; junction bases unmatched: 4. CDR3 length: 16 amino acids. CDR3 bases read: TGTGCCAGCAGTTACGGGCTAGCGGGGGGGCCCGGGGAG. Protein product: CASSYGLAGGPGE. The full CDR3 sequence reads CASSYGLAGGPGELFF.

Turning to this clone: The CDR3 is cut off 3 residues early in the read; its end comes from the germline J gene. V gene TRBV20-1 combines with J gene TRBJ2-1, with TRBD2 matching over 8 bases. This CDR3 is 14 amino acids long. V lost 0 bases and J lost 7; bases outside the gene matches: 5. Germline lookup yields CDR1 DFQATT and CDR2 SNEGSKA (reference sequence). The CDR3 here is CSARDQRGLNEQFF. Partial CDR3 DNA: TGCAGTGCTAGAGATCAGCGGGGGCTTAATGAG.

Details on this clone: The CDR3 is cut off 3 residues early in the read; its end comes from the germline J gene. V and J are TRBV7-2 and TRBJ2-1, with TRBD2 matching over 7 bases. CDR3 length: 14 residues. The V gene's germline CDR1 is SGHTA and CDR2 FQGNSA. V shed 5 bases and J 6 bases; nucleotides not matched to a gene: 7. The CDR3 reads CASSLQTSSNEQFF. CDR3 DNA, as far as it was read: TGTGCCAGCAGCCTTCAGACTAGCTCCAATGAG. Full variable domain (rest looked up from reference TRBV7-2 and TRBJ2-1): GAGVSQSPSNKVTEKGKDVELRCDPISGHTALYWYRQSLGQGLEFLIYFQGNSAPDKSGLPSDRFSAERTGGSVSTLTIQRTQQEDSAVYLCASSLQTSSNEQFFGPGTRLTVL.

Regarding this clone: The CDR3 goes on 3 residues after the read ends, and that part is filled in from the germline J gene. The rearrangement links TRBV25-1 to TRBJ2-2, with TRBD2 matching over 13 bases. The CDR3 spans 19 residues. In germline, CDR1 is MGHDK, CDR2 SYGVNS. The junction had 11 bases not matched to a gene; V was cut back by 3 bases and J by 4 bases. The CDR3 spells CASSDRNIRTSGGTGELFF. CDR3 DNA (partial): TGTGCCAGCAGTGACCGAAACATAAGGACTAGCGGGGGCACCGGGGAG.